These 26 T cell receptor beta chains were sequenced from one sample in a study of blood T cell repertoires in COVID-19. This table comes from immunoSEQ multiplex PCR, and its TCRdb copy is limited to in-frame clones, with some not included. The sample consists of tens of thousands of clones, 80% to 90% of them appearing once. Sequenced material: peripheral blood. Receptor source: a man aged 45-65 years with COVID-19, enrolled during active disease.

The CDR3 sequence: CASTTREGSPLHF. In DNA form, the CDR3 reads TGTGCCAGCACCACCCGTGAGGGTTCACCCCTCCACTTT. The genes are TRBV12-3 or TRBV12-4 and TRBJ1-6; no reliable D call. The CDR3 runs 13 residues. Deletions cut 7 bases from V and 9 bases from J, with 13 bases between.

The chain carries TRBV10-3 and TRBJ2-5; D is ambiguous. Germline assignment: CDR1 ENHRY and CDR2 SYGVKD. CDR3 length equals 14 residues. The V gene lost 1 base and the J gene lost 1 base, with 7 bases spanning the gap. The CDR3 here is CAISEYGSQETQYF. In DNA, the CDR3 is TGTGCCATCAGTGAGTATGGCAGCCAAGAGACCCAGTACTTC.

The CDR3 DNA reads TGTGCCAGCAGCTGGACTAGCGGGGTCAACTACGAGCAGTACTTC. Translation: CASSWTSGVNYEQYF. V is TRBV5-5 and J is TRBJ2-7; 12 bases line up with TRBD2. The CDR3 has 15 amino acids. J gave up 3 bases and V 3 bases, and 4 bases lay outside the gene matches. Germline V gives CDR1 SGHKS, CDR2 YYEKEE (reference sequence).

V gene TRBV9 combines with J gene TRBJ1-3; D is unclear. V dropped 2 bases and J dropped 2 bases, with 11 bases sitting between them. Germline V lookup: CDR1 SGDLS, CDR2 YYNGEE. CDR3 length: 15 amino acids. This chain's CDR3 is CASSVLNGPGNTIYF. CDR3 coding DNA: TGTGCCAGCAGCGTCCTAAACGGTCCTGGAAACACCATATATTTT. Variable domain in full (rest from reference TRBV9 and TRBJ1-3): DSGVTQTPKHLITATGQRVTLRCSPRSGDLSVYWYQQSLDQGLQFLIQYYNGEERAKGNILERFSAQQFPDLHSELNLSSLELGDSALYFCASSVLNGPGNTIYFGEGSWLTVV.

The gene calls are TRBV6-5 and TRBJ2-7, with TRBD1 as a possible D gene (6 bases). V lost 7 bases to trimming and J lost 3 bases, with 16 bases between them. From germline, CDR1 is MNHEY and CDR2 SVGAGI. The length of the CDR3 is 14 residues. CDR3 coding DNA: TGTGCCAGCATTTTACGGACAGAAGGCTACGAGCAGTACTTC. Its translation: CASILRTEGYEQYF.

The chain employs TRBV5-1 and TRBJ2-7; the D gene is possibly TRBD2 (5 bases). The CDR3 is 15 amino acids. Germline CDR1 and CDR2: SGHRS and YFSETQ. Trimming shortened V by 0 bases and J by 5 bases, and 15 bases separated the two germline ends. The CDR3 reads CASSLEPGSGHEQYF. The CDR3 DNA sequence: TGCGCCAGCAGCTTGGAGCCGGGGTCCGGGCACGAGCAGTACTTC.

This chain joins TRBV9 and TRBJ2-2, with 10 positions matching TRBD2. Germline V gene sequence: CDR1 SGDLS, CDR2 YYNGEE. V lost 0 bases and J lost 2; bases outside the gene matches: 1. The CDR3 is 16 amino acids. CDR3 coding DNA: TGTGCCAGCAGCGTAGCTAGCGGGGGTAACACCGGGGAGCTGTTTTTT. It specifies CASSVASGGNTGELFF.

The chain carries TRBV7-9 and TRBJ1-2, with a tentative D call TRBD1 (5 bases). Germline CDR1 is SEHNR and CDR2 is FQNEAQ (reference sequence). The CDR3 loop spans 13 amino acids. Trimming removed 4 bases from V and 8 bases from J, with 14 bases in between. CDR3 in amino acids: CASSSMGGRGYTF. CDR3 DNA sequence: TGTGCCAGCAGCTCGATGGGGGGACGGGGCTACACCTTC.

V usage is TRBV19 and J usage is TRBJ2-7; D may be TRBD2 (6 bases). This CDR3 spans 13 amino acids. Trimming left V 3 bases short and J 5 bases short, with 11 bases between. The V gene's germline CDR1 is LNHDA and CDR2 SQIVND (reference sequence). The CDR3 nucleotides are TGTGCCAGTAGTATTGCGGGGTCCAACGAGCAGTACTTC. Its protein product is CASSIAGSNEQYF.

V and J are TRBV3-1 (or the pseudogene TRBV3-2) and TRBJ1-1, with D hard to call. Trimming removed 1 base at V and 1 base at J, with 4 bases between. Germline CDR1 LGHDT, CDR2 YNNKEL (reference sequence). This CDR3 has 13 amino acids. The CDR3 loop reads CASSQAGNTEAFF. The DNA for the CDR3 is TGTGCCAGCAGCCAAGCAGGGAACACTGAAGCTTTCTTT.

The V call is TRBV4-2, the J call TRBJ1-5; D perhaps matches TRBD1 (5 bases). The length of the CDR3 is 15 residues. Per germline, CDR1 LGHNA and CDR2 YNFKEQ. V dropped 1 base and J dropped 4 bases, with 11 bases sitting between them. Here the CDR3 reads CASSQVSTVNQPQHF. CDR3 DNA sequence: TGTGCCAGCAGCCAAGTTTCGACAGTAAATCAGCCCCAGCATTTT.

The chain combines TRBV28 with TRBJ1-2; 10 nucleotides agree with TRBD1. CDR1 MDHEN and CDR2 SYDVKM come from the germline V gene. Losses at the gene ends were 3 bases for V and 7 bases for J; bases not matched to a gene: 5. There are 14 residues in the CDR3. The DNA of the CDR3 is TGTGCCAGCAGTTTTGGGGACAGGGGTGGTGGCTACACCTTC. As protein: CASSFGDRGGGYTF.

CDR3 sequence (DNA): TGTGCCAGCAGCTCCCGGTGGGAGAGCTACGAGCAGTACTTC. As protein: CASSSRWESYEQYF. This chain uses TRBV11-2 with TRBJ2-7; possibly TRBD2 for D (5 bases). The germline V gene encodes CDR1 SGHAT and CDR2 FQNNGV. The V gene lost 4 bases and the J gene lost 3 bases, with 13 bases spanning the gap. This CDR3 has 14 amino acids.

The chain combines TRBV4-2 with TRBJ2-1; TRBD2 agrees at 12 bases. Germline assignment: CDR1 LGHNA and CDR2 YNFKEQ. The ends lost 2 bases at V and 7 bases at J; junction bases unmatched: 3. The CDR3 length is 15 residues. As DNA, the CDR3 is TGTGCCAGCAGCCAAACTAGCGGGGGGAGGAATGAGCAGTTCTTC. Translating gives CASSQTSGGRNEQFF.

The rearrangement uses TRBV30 and TRBJ1-5; D gene ambiguous. The germline CDR1 and CDR2 sequences are GTSNPN and SVGIG (reference sequence). The CDR3 runs 14 residues. V was shortened by 3 bases and J by 0 bases, with 9 bases between the two germline ends. In DNA, the CDR3 is TGTGCCTGGAGCTCGATAGATAGCAATCAGCCCCAGCATTTT. Protein: CAWSSIDSNQPQHF.

This clone was detected only a few times. The CDR3 bases are TGTGCCAGCAGGGGACAGGGCGAGCAGTACTTC. Amino acids: CASRGQGEQYF. The chain joins TRBV6-5 to TRBJ2-7, with 9 bases that match TRBD1. Trimming cost V 6 bases and J 6 bases; bases outside gene matches: 0. The CDR3 covers 11 residues. Germline loops: CDR1 MNHEY, CDR2 SVGAGI.

The chain carries TRBV3-1 (or the pseudogene TRBV3-2) and TRBJ2-7, with TRBD2 matching over 9 bases. Germline CDR1 is LGHDT and CDR2 is YNNKEL (reference sequence). The CDR3 runs to 15 residues. V trimming: 0 bases; J trimming: 6 bases; junction bases outside the gene matches: 6. The CDR3 DNA is TGTGCCAGCAGCCAAGATCCCGCGGGGGGGCGCGAGCAGTACTTC. It codes for CASSQDPAGGREQYF.

The table lists this clone with a count of one. The junction departs from germline at one end; a sequencing error may be responsible. V usage is TRBV7-7 and J usage is TRBJ2-1; no reliable D call. The CDR3 has 13 amino acids. Germline CDR1 is SSHAT and CDR2 is FNYEAQ (reference sequence). CDR3 protein: CASSLGTINEQFF. In DNA form, the CDR3 reads TGTGCTAGCAGCTTAGGTACTATTAATGAGCAGTTCTTC.

The gene calls are TRBV5-1 and TRBJ1-2, with TRBD1 matching over 7 bases. V was pared by 0 bases and J by 4 bases, with 0 bases of the junction left unmatched. Germline-derived CDR1 and CDR2 are SGHRS and YFSETQ. The CDR3 is made up of 13 amino acids. The CDR3 nucleotides are TGCGCCAGCAGCTTGGAGGGGGCCTATGGCTACACCTTC. Translation gives CASSLEGAYGYTF.

As for this clone: The junction differs from germline at one of its ends, possibly a read error. V is TRBV7-9 and J is TRBJ1-5, with D hard to call. Germline V gene lookup returns CDR1 SEHNR and CDR2 FQNEAQ (reference sequence). The CDR3 runs 17 residues. The CDR3 sequence is CANSLVRTVKSNQPQHF. The CDR3 nucleotides are TGTGCCAACAGCTTAGTACGTACAGTAAAGAGCAATCAGCCCCAGCATTTT.

V is TRBV29-1 and J is TRBJ2-1; D possibly corresponds to TRBD1 (6 bases). V was clipped by 6 bases and J by 2 bases, with 17 bases between them. Germline V gene lookup returns CDR1 SQVTM and CDR2 ANQGSEA. CDR3 size: 15 residues. The CDR3 spells CSVDTGTHTYNEQFF. CDR3 DNA sequence: TGCAGCGTAGACACCGGGACACACACCTACAATGAGCAGTTCTTC.

The chain is built from TRBV6-2 or TRBV6-3 and TRBJ1-5, with unresolved D. CDR1 is MNHEY and CDR2 is SVGEGT in the germline V gene. Trimming took off 6 bases at V and 0 bases at J, with 12 bases between the two ends. The length of the CDR3 is 15 residues. The DNA of the CDR3 is TGTGCCAGCAGCCCCAGGAGGGATAGCAATCAGCCCCAGCATTTT. Translation gives CASSPRRDSNQPQHF.

The chain is built from TRBV2 and TRBJ1-2; possible D gene TRBD1, 6 bases. Germline V gives CDR1 SNHLY, CDR2 FYNNEI. V was trimmed by 6 bases and J by 7 bases, leaving 21 bases between them. CDR3 length: 15 amino acids. The CDR3 sequence is CASRERTAQRGGYTF. The CDR3 bases are TGTGCCAGCAGGGAGCGGACAGCCCAACGGGGTGGCTACACCTTC.

The genes are TRBV19 and TRBJ1-1, with D possibly TRBD1 on 5 matching bases. The CDR3 is made up of 15 amino acids. The germline V and J ends were trimmed by 7 bases and 4 bases, with 19 bases remaining between them. Looked up from germline, CDR1 is LNHDA and CDR2 is SQIVND (reference sequence). CDR3 sequence reads: CASTPRDFIGTEAFF. The CDR3 nucleotides are TGTGCCAGTACCCCCCGGGACTTCATCGGCACTGAAGCTTTCTTT.

This chain uses TRBV4-2 with TRBJ1-2; 7 bases are shared with TRBD1. With 1 base clipped from V and 8 bases from J, the junction kept 7 bases outside the gene matches. CDR3 length: 14 residues. The germline V gene encodes CDR1 LGHNA and CDR2 YNFKEQ. CDR3 residues: CASSQAGGGRGYTF. The CDR3 coding sequence is TGTGCCAGCAGCCAAGCGGGAGGGGGCAGAGGCTACACCTTC.

V and J are TRBV6-1 and TRBJ1-5; 10 bases align to TRBD1. The germline CDR1 and CDR2 sequences are MNHNS and SASEGT. The CDR3 spans 18 residues. After removal of 0 bases from V and 4 bases from J, the junction contained 9 bases not matched to a gene. CDR3 region: CASSEARRGTGENQPQHF. The CDR3 DNA follows: TGTGCCAGCAGTGAAGCGAGGAGGGGGACAGGGGAGAATCAGCCCCAGCATTTT.